The following is a TCR beta chain sequence with its context. Its antigen is not known. This entry belongs to a study of cytomegalovirus exposure and HLA in healthy donors. Across the whole study: Earlier sequencing of 150 million to 200 million T cells yielded approximately 100 million unique TCR beta sequences.

The PCR used 60 Vbeta and 13 Jbeta primers. The assay was immunoSEQ multiplex PCR, and TCRdb's table has in-frame clones only and misses some. The sample table includes around 140,000 clones. Study-level findings and limits: Per a prior analysis, the majority of TCR beta V segments were productive roughly 90% or roughly 30% of the time. Investigators reported under 200 TCR beta chains as tied to cytomegalovirus. For most TCR sequences rarity was the rule, although some public TCRs occurred in many donors.

This CDR3 region has 14 residues. CDR1 and CDR2 from the germline V gene are SGHAT and FQNNGV. V lost 5 bases to trimming and J lost 4 bases, with 12 bases between them. This chain links TRBV11-2 with TRBJ1-5, with D possibly being TRBD1 (5 bases). Sequencing used PBMCs. This sequence originates from a woman between 40 and 55 years old in good health and CMV-seronegative. In DNA form, the CDR3 reads TGTGCCAGCAGCGTTAGCGGGACTAATCAGCCCCAGCATTTT. Protein sequence: CASSVSGTNQPQHF.